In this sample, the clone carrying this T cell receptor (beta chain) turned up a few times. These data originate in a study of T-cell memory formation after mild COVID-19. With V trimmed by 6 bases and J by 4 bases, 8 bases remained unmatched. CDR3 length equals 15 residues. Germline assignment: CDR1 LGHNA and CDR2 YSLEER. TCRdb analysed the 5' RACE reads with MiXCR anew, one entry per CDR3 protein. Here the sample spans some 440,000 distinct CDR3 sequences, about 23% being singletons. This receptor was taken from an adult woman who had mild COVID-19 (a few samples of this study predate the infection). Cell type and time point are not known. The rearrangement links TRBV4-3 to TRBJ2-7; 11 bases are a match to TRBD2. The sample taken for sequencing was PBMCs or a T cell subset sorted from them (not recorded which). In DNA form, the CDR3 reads TGCGCCAGCAGGCCCGGACTAGCGGGCGTATACGAGCAGTACTTC. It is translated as CASRPGLAGVYEQYF.